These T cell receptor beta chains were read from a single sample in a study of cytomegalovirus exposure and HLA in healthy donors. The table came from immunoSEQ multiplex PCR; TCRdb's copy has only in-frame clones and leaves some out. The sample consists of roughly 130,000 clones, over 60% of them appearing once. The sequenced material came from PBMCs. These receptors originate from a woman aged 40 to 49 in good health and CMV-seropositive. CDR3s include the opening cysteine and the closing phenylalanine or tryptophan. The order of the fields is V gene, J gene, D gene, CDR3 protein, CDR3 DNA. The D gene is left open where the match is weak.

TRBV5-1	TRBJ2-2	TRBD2	CASSPTSGGASGELFF	TGCGCCAGCAGCCCAACTAGCGGGGGGGCCTCCGGGGAGCTGTTTTTT
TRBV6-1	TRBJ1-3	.	CASTDGGSGNTIYF	TGTGCCAGCACCGATGGGGGGTCTGGAAACACCATATATTTT
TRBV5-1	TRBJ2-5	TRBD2	CASSFGLARETQYF	TGCGCCAGCAGCTTCGGACTAGCAAGGGAGACCCAGTACTTC
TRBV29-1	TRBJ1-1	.	CSVEKGQSTEAFF	TGCAGCGTTGAAAAGGGGCAGAGCACTGAAGCTTTCTTT
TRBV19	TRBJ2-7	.	CASSIRLGEQYF	TGTGCCAGTAGTATTAGACTAGGCGAGCAGTACTTC
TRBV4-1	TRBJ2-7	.	CASSQEPISYEQYF	TGCGCCAGCAGCCAAGAACCGATTAGCTACGAGCAGTACTTC
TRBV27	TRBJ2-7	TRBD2	CASRPGTSSLREQYF	TGTGCCAGCAGACCAGGGACTAGCTCCTTAAGGGAGCAGTACTTC
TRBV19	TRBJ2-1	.	CASNTQNGMEQFF	TGTGCCAGTAATACTCAAAACGGGATGGAGCAGTTCTTC
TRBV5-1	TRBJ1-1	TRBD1	CASSMSGTGKNTEAFF	TGCGCCAGCAGCATGTCCGGGACAGGGAAGAACACTGAAGCTTTCTTT
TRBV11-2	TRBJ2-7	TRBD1	CASSFGQVLYEQYF	TGTGCCAGCAGCTTCGGACAGGTTCTCTACGAGCAGTACTTC